A single sample gave rise to the 8 T cell receptor beta chains below, sequenced in a study of cytomegalovirus exposure and HLA in healthy donors. Primers: 60 Vbeta forward and 13 Jbeta reverse. Assay used: immunoSEQ multiplex PCR; TCRdb lists only in-frame clones, some missing. The repertoire table contains 75,000 to 95,000 clones. Sequencing was performed on PBMCs. The receptors here all came from an older woman in good health and CMV-seronegative.

The chain uses TRBV6-6 and TRBJ2-7; a weak D match, TRBD1 (5 bases). Germline lookup yields CDR1 MNHNY and CDR2 SVGAGI (reference sequence). The V end lost 6 bases, the J end lost 7 bases, and 19 bases lay between the germline ends. This CDR3 region has 14 residues. The CDR3 region is CASSPHHRPLEQYF. In nucleotides, the CDR3 is TGTGCCAGCAGCCCACACCACAGGCCCTTGGAGCAGTACTTC.

The chain joins TRBV7-2 to TRBJ1-2; D call uncertain. Germline CDR1 and CDR2: SGHTA and FQGNSA. The V and J ends lost 2 bases and 4 bases respectively, with 11 bases between them. The CDR3 totals 14 residues. The CDR3 nucleotides are TGTGCCAGCAGCTTAAGTGGCGGAATCTATGGCTACACCTTC. Protein sequence: CASSLSGGIYGYTF.

This chain links TRBV5-1 with TRBJ2-7; D call uncertain. The V end lost 3 bases, the J end lost 3 bases, and 7 bases lay between the germline ends. CDR1 is SGHRS, CDR2 YFSETQ, per germline. The CDR3 has 12 residues. CDR3: CASSSSYYEQYF. Written as DNA, the CDR3 is TGCGCCAGCAGCTCCAGTTACTACGAGCAGTACTTC.

DNA for the CDR3: TGTGCCAGCAGCCCACGGACTAGCGGGAGTACAGATACGCAGTATTTT. Its translation is CASSPRTSGSTDTQYF. V is TRBV7-6 and J is TRBJ2-3; 13 bases match TRBD2. From germline, CDR1 is SGHVS and CDR2 FNYEAQ. V was clipped by 5 bases and J by 3 bases; unmatched bases: 5. The CDR3 sequence is 16 residues long.

The CDR3 region has the DNA TGTGCCAGCTCCGCTAATCGAGAACAGTACTTC. It yields the protein CASSANREQYF. The chain uses TRBV18 and TRBJ2-7; D is ambiguous. Germline CDR1 and CDR2: KGHSH and LQKENI. The ends were cut back, 6 bases at V and 10 bases at J, with 13 bases in the middle. This CDR3 spans 11 amino acids.

This chain uses TRBV5-1 with TRBJ1-1; TRBD1 matches 11 bases. The germline V gene has CDR1 SGHRS and CDR2 YFSETQ. The CDR3 has 16 residues. The trim removed 3 bases at V and 4 bases at J, leaving 8 bases unmatched. CDR3 coding DNA: TGCGCCAGCAGCTCCAGAGGACAGGGGGCAGCCACTGAAGCTTTCTTT. Its translation is CASSSRGQGAATEAFF.

The DNA for the CDR3 is TGTGCCAGCACCAACCGGGAGACCCAGTACTTC. Its protein is CASTNRETQYF. The chain joins TRBV28 to TRBJ2-5, with D unresolved. The length of the CDR3 is 11 residues. Germline assignment: CDR1 MDHEN and CDR2 SYDVKM. Trimming removed 7 bases from V and 5 bases from J, with 8 bases in between.

The rearrangement joins TRBV6-5 to TRBJ2-7, with D unresolved. CDR1 is MNHEY, CDR2 SVGAGI, per germline. V was clipped by 7 bases and J by 5 bases, with 15 bases between them. CDR3 size: 13 residues. The CDR3 bases are TGTGCCAGCAACCCGGCGGTCCGGGACGAGCAGTACTTC. Translated, it gives CASNPAVRDEQYF.